These 17 T cell receptor beta chains came from one sample sequenced in a study of blood T cell repertoires in COVID-19. Here immunoSEQ multiplex PCR was the method, and the copy in TCRdb shows in-frame clones only, minus some. The sample includes 200,000 to 250,000 clones, roughly 88% seen only once; the top ten take 1.5%. The sample comprised peripheral blood. These TCRs come from a man aged 18 to 30 with active or convalescent COVID-19.

The chain recombines TRBV28 with TRBJ1-2; 9 bases are shared with TRBD1. The junction had 9 bases not matched to a gene; V was cut back by 4 bases and J by 3 bases. This CDR3 spans 16 amino acids. Germline V gene lookup returns CDR1 MDHEN and CDR2 SYDVKM. CDR3 bases: TGTGCCAGCAGTTCCCCGATGGGGACAGGGCACTATGGCTACACCTTC. Amino acids: CASSSPMGTGHYGYTF.

This clone has only one observation. The rearrangement links TRBV11-2 to TRBJ2-1; a possible D gene is TRBD2 (5 bases). Germline V gene data show CDR1 as SGHAT and CDR2 as FQNNGV. This CDR3 has 15 amino acids. The V end lost 7 bases, the J end lost 1 base, and 14 bases lay between the germline ends. The CDR3 is CASTQRAASYNEQFF. Here the CDR3 DNA reads TGTGCCAGCACCCAAAGAGCGGCGTCCTACAATGAGCAGTTCTTC.

This chain uses TRBV10-2 with TRBJ2-2; 9 bases fit TRBD1. The CDR3 covers 16 residues. V was clipped by 6 bases and J by 5 bases; unmatched bases: 10. CDR1 and CDR2 (germline): WSHSY, SAAADI. The CDR3 sequence: CASSLDRGLGTGELFF. DNA for the CDR3: TGCGCCAGCAGCCTGGACAGGGGTTTGGGGACCGGGGAGCTGTTTTTT.

The rearrangement uses TRBV30 and TRBJ1-5, with 7 positions matching TRBD1. Germline CDR1 GTSNPN, CDR2 SVGIG (reference sequence). The CDR3 extends over 17 amino acids. The ends lost 2 bases at V and 0 bases at J; junction bases unmatched: 10. The CDR3 nucleotides read TGTGCCTGGAGTAGAGAGTCAGGGGGTGGTAGCAATCAGCCCCAGCATTTT. This encodes CAWSRESGGGSNQPQHF.

This clone was recorded only once. The rearrangement joins TRBV29-1 to TRBJ2-7; 8 positions match TRBD1. CDR1 is SQVTM and CDR2 is ANQGSEA in the germline V gene. The CDR3 has 14 amino acids. V shed 0 bases, J shed 3 bases, and the junction held 4 bases outside the gene matches. CDR3 residues: CSVEDITGGYEQYF. The CDR3 nucleotides are TGCAGCGTTGAAGATATAACAGGGGGCTACGAGCAGTACTTC.

The chain recombines TRBV5-1 with TRBJ1-1; a weak D match, TRBD1 (5 bases). From germline, CDR1 is SGHRS and CDR2 YFSETQ. The CDR3 consists of 14 residues. The V gene lost 0 bases and the J gene lost 3 bases, with 9 bases spanning the gap. The CDR3: CASSLEIGDTEAFF. The CDR3 bases are TGCGCCAGCAGCTTGGAGATAGGGGACACTGAAGCTTTCTTT.

This clone was observed at least ten times. The chain recombines TRBV30 with TRBJ1-2; D unclear. V was pared by 1 base and J by 2 bases, with 8 bases between. From germline, CDR1 is GTSNPN and CDR2 SVGIG (reference sequence). The CDR3 contains 13 residues. The CDR3 DNA reads as TGTGCCTGGAGTGACGGAGTAAACTATGGCTACACCTTC. Its translation is CAWSDGVNYGYTF.

V is TRBV11-2 and J is TRBJ1-3; D gene ambiguous. The germline V gene encodes CDR1 SGHAT and CDR2 FQNNGV. There are 16 residues in the CDR3. Trimming shortened V by 1 base and J by 1 base, and 11 bases separated the two germline ends. CDR3 amino acids: CASSLVSAGSGNTIYF. For the CDR3, the DNA is TGTGCCAGCAGCTTAGTCAGCGCCGGTTCTGGAAACACCATATATTTT.

The V call is TRBV12-3 or TRBV12-4, the J call TRBJ1-1; 7 bases are a match to TRBD1. The CDR3 contains 12 residues. J was trimmed by 10 bases and V by 5 bases; bases with no gene match: 7. Here the CDR3 DNA reads TGTGCCAGCAGTGACAGGGTGTTGTCAGCTTTCTTT. It is translated as CASSDRVLSAFF.

The J gene is TRBJ2-3, the V gene TRBV7-8, with D possibly matching TRBD2 (5 bases). Germline assignment: CDR1 SGHVS and CDR2 FQNEAQ. The CDR3 loop spans 14 amino acids. The V and J ends lost 0 bases and 6 bases respectively, with 10 bases between them. In nucleotides, the CDR3 is TGTGCCAGCAGCTTAGCGCCGGGGAAGGATACGCAGTATTTT. It yields the protein CASSLAPGKDTQYF.

This clone appeared a single time. The J gene is TRBJ2-7, the V gene TRBV25-1, with 10 bases matching TRBD1. V was pared by 4 bases and J by 5 bases, with 11 bases of the junction left unmatched. This CDR3 spans 16 amino acids. Germline values: CDR1 MGHDK, CDR2 SYGVNS. CDR3 protein: CASSGPYRDRGDEQYF. The DNA of the CDR3 is TGTGCCAGCAGTGGACCTTATCGGGACAGGGGCGACGAGCAGTACTTC.

This chain links TRBV20-1 with TRBJ2-1; D possibly corresponds to TRBD2 (6 bases). The CDR3 covers 11 residues. Germline CDR1 reads DFQATT; CDR2 reads SNEGSKA (reference sequence). The CDR3 bases are TGCAGGCCGTCTGCGGGGAATGAGCAGTTCTTC. Protein sequence: CRPSAGNEQFF.

The chain combines TRBV28 with TRBJ2-1; 8 positions agree with TRBD1. The V gene end was trimmed by 6 bases and the J gene end by 8 bases; junction bases not matched to a gene: 9. The CDR3 is made up of 14 amino acids. Germline CDR1 MDHEN, CDR2 SYDVKM. The CDR3 loop reads CASSLDRVRDEQFF. The CDR3 DNA reads as TGTGCCAGCAGCCTGGACAGGGTTCGGGATGAGCAGTTCTTC.

This rearrangement joins TRBV5-4 to TRBJ2-1; 7 bases align to TRBD2. This CDR3 has 14 residues. V trimming: 10 bases; J trimming: 5 bases; junction bases outside the gene matches: 12. CDR1 and CDR2 from the germline V gene are SGHNT and YYREEE (reference sequence). CDR3 bases: TGTGCCGCCCTGGCGGGCGGGGGTAACAATGAGCAGTTCTTC. Protein product: CAALAGGGNNEQFF.

This chain joins TRBV2 and TRBJ1-5; D is possibly TRBD1 (6 bases). CDR1 is SNHLY, CDR2 FYNNEI, per germline. Trimming took 10 bases from V and 2 from J, leaving 18 bases between them. The CDR3 spans 15 residues. For the CDR3, the DNA is TGTGCCACCGCGTCAGGGGTCCTAGGCAATCAGCCCCAGCATTTT. It specifies CATASGVLGNQPQHF.

This chain links TRBV6-2 or TRBV6-3 with TRBJ2-1; D may be TRBD2 (5 bases). This CDR3 spans 15 amino acids. The V end lost 5 bases, the J end lost 6 bases, and 17 bases lay between the germline ends. Looked up from germline, CDR1 is MNHEY and CDR2 is SVGEGT. CDR3 nucleotide sequence: TGTGCCAGCAGTGACCTAACCCCCCGGGGCAATGAGCAGTTCTTC. It codes for CASSDLTPRGNEQFF.

This sequence joins TRBV30 and TRBJ2-7; D uncertain. The CDR3 runs to 13 residues. The V end lost 1 base, the J end lost 0 bases, and 7 bases lay between the germline ends. Germline V CDR1 and CDR2: GTSNPN, SVGIG (reference sequence). The CDR3 is CAWSDGSSYEQYF. The CDR3 region has the DNA TGTGCCTGGAGTGACGGGTCCTCCTACGAGCAGTACTTC.